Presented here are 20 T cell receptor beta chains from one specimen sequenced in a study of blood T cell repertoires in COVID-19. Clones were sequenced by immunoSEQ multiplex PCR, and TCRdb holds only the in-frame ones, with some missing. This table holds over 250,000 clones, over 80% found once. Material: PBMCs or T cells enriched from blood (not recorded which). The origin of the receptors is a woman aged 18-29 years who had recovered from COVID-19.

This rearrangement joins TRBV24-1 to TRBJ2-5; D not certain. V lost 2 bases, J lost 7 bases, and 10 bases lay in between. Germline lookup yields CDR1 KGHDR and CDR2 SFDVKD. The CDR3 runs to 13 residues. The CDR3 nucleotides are TGTGCCACCAGTGATTCCTTGATGCGGACCCAGTACTTC. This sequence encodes CATSDSLMRTQYF.

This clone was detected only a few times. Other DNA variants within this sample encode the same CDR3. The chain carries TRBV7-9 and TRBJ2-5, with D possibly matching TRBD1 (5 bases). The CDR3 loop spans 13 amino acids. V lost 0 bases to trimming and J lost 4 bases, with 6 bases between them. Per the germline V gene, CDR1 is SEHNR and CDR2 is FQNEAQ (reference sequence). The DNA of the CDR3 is TGTGCCAGCAGCTTAGCAGGGGTAGAGACCCAGTACTTC. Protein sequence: CASSLAGVETQYF.

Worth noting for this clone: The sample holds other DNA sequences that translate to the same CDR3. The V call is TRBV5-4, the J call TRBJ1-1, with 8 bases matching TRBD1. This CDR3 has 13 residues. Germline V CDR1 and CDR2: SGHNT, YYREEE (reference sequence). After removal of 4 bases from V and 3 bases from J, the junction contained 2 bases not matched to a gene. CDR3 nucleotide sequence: TGTGCCAGCAGCGACAGGGGAGACACTGAAGCTTTCTTT. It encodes CASSDRGDTEAFF.

The CDR3 bases are TGTGCCAGCTCACCACAACGGACAGGGGTCTCTGGAAACACCATATATTTT. Amino acid sequence: CASSPQRTGVSGNTIYF. V and J are TRBV18 and TRBJ1-3, with 9 positions matching TRBD1. Germline V gene sequence: CDR1 KGHSH, CDR2 LQKENI. V trimming: 1 base; J trimming: 0 bases; junction bases outside the gene matches: 4. CDR3 size: 17 residues.

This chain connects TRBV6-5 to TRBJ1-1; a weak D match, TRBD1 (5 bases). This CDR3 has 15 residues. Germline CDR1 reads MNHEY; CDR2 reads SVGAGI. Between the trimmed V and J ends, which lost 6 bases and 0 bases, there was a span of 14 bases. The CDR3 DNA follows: TGTGCCAGCAGGGTCGACAGTTCCATGAACACTGAAGCTTTCTTT. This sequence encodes CASRVDSSMNTEAFF.

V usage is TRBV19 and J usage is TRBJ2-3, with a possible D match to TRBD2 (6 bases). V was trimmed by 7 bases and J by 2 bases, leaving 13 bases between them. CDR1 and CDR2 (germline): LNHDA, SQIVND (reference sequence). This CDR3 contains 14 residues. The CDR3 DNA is TGTGCCAGTAAGGACTGGGACTTCACAGATACGCAGTATTTT. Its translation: CASKDWDFTDTQYF.

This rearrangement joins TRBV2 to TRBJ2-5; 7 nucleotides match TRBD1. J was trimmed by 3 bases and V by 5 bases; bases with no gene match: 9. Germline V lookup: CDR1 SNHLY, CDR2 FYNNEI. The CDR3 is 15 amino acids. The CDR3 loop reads CASSRNRDREETQYF. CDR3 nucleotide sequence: TGTGCCAGCAGTCGGAACCGGGACAGAGAAGAGACCCAGTACTTC.

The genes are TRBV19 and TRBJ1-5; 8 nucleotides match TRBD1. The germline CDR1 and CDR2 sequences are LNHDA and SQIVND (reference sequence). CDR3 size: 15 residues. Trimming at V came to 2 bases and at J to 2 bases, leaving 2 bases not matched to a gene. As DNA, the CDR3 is TGTGCCAGTAGTATACAGGGGGCCGGCAATCAGCCCCAGCATTTT. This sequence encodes CASSIQGAGNQPQHF.

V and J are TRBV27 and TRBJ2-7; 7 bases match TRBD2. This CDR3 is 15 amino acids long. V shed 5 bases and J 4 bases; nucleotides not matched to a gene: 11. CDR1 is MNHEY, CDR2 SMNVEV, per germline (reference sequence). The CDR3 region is CASSLGSGTVYEQYF. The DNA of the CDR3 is TGTGCCAGCAGTCTGGGAAGCGGGACGGTTTACGAGCAGTACTTC.

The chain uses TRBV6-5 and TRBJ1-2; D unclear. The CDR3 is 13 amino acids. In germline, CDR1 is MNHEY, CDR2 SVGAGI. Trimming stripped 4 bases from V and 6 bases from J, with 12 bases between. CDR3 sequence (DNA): TGTGCCAGCAGTTCGGGTGGTGAGAATGGCTACACCTTC. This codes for CASSSGGENGYTF.

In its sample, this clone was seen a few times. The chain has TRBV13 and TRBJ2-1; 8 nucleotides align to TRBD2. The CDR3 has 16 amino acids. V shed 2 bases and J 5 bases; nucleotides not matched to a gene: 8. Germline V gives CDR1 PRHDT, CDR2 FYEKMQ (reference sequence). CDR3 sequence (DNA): TGTGCCAGCAGCTTAATACAAGCGGGAGTCCACAATGAGCAGTTCTTC. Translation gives CASSLIQAGVHNEQFF. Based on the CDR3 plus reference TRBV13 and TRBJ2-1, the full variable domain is AAGVIQSPRHLIKEKRETATLKCYPIPRHDTVYWYQQGPGQDPQFLISFYEKMQSDKGSIPDRFSAQQFSDYHSELNMSSLELGDSALYFCASSLIQAGVHNEQFFGPGTRLTVL.

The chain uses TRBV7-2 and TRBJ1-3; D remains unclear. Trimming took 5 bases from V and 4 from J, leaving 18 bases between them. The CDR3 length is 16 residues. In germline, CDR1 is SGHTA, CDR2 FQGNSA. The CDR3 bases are TGTGCCAGCAGCCTCCGGATGAGGGAGGCCGGAAACACCATATATTTT. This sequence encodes CASSLRMREAGNTIYF.

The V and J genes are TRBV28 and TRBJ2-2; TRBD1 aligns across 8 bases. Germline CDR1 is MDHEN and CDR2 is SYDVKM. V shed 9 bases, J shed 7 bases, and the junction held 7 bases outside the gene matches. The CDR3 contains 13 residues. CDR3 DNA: TGTGCCAGTACGACAGGGGACAGCGGGGAGCTGTTTTTT. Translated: CASTTGDSGELFF.

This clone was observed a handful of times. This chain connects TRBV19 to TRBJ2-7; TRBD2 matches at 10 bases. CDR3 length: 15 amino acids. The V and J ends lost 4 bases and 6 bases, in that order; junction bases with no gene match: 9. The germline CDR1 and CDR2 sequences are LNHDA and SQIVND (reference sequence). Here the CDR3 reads CASSNLLAGVSEQYF. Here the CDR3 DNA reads TGTGCCAGTAGTAATCTGCTAGCGGGAGTCTCCGAGCAGTACTTC.

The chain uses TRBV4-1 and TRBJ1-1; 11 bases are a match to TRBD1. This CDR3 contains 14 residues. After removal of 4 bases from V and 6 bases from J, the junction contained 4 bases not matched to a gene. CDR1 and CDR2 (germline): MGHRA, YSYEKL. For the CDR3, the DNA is TGCGCCAGCAGCCGGGACAGGGGGAAAGCTGAAGCTTTCTTT. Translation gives CASSRDRGKAEAFF.

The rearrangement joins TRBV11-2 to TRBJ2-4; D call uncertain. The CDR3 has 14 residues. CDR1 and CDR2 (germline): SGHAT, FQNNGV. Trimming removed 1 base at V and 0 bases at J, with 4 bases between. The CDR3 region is CASSLALAKNIQYF. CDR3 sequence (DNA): TGTGCCAGCAGCTTAGCTCTAGCCAAAAACATTCAGTACTTC.

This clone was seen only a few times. CDR3 amino acids: CASSPTRDTEAFF. The CDR3 DNA reads as TGTGCCAGCAGTCCCACACGGGACACTGAAGCTTTCTTT. The V call is TRBV12-3 or TRBV12-4, the J call TRBJ1-1; D remains unclear. The CDR3 is 13 residues long. V was clipped by 5 bases and J by 3 bases, with 10 bases between them.

DNA for the CDR3: TGTGCCAGCAGCCCATACAGGGCCGCCTACGAGCAGTACTTC. Protein sequence: CASSPYRAAYEQYF. V gene TRBV3-1 (or the pseudogene TRBV3-2) combines with J gene TRBJ2-7; TRBD1 might be the D (6 bases). V was shortened by 4 bases and J by 2 bases, with 12 bases between the two germline ends. This CDR3 is 14 amino acids long. The germline gives CDR1 LGHDT, CDR2 YNNKEL (reference sequence).

The CDR3 loop reads CATSDPVDPLDTQYF. CDR3 sequence (DNA): TGTGCCACCAGTGATCCCGTAGATCCCCTAGATACGCAGTATTTT. The chain is built from TRBV24-1 and TRBJ2-3; D ambiguous. V was clipped by 3 bases and J by 5 bases, with 14 bases between them. The CDR3 is 15 amino acids. The germline V gene encodes CDR1 KGHDR and CDR2 SFDVKD.

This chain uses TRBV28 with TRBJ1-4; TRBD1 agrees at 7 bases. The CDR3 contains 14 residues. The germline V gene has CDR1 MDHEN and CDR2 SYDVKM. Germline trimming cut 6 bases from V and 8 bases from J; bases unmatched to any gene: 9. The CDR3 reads CASSAQGIGEKLFF. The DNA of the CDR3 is TGTGCCAGCAGCGCACAGGGGATCGGGGAAAAACTGTTTTTT.